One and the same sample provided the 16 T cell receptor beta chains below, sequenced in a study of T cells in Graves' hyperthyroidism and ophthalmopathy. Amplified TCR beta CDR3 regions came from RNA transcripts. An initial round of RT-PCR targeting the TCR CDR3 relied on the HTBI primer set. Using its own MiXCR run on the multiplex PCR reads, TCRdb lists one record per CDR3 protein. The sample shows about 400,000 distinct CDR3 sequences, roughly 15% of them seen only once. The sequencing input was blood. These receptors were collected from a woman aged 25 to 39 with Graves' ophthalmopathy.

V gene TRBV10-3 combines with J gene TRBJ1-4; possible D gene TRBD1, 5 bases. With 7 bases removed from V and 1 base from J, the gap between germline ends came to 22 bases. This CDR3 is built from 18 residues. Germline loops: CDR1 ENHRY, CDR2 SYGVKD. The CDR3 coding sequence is TGTGCCATCAAAGGAGAACCAAGGCAGGGAGAAACTAATGAAAAACTGTTTTTT. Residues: CAIKGEPRQGETNEKLFF.

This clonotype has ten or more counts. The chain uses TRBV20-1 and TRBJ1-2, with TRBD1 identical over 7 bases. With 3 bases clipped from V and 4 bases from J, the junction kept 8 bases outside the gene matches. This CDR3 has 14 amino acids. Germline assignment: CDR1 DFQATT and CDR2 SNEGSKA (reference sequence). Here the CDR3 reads CSARRSGGSYGYTF. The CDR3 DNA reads TGCAGTGCTAGGAGGTCAGGGGGTTCCTATGGCTACACCTTC.

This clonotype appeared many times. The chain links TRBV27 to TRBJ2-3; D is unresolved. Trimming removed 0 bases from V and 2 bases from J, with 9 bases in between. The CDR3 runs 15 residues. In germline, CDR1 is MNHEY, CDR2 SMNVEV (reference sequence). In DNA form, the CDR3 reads TGTGCCAGCAGTTTATCGTGGGTCGACACAGATACGCAGTATTTT. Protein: CASSLSWVDTDTQYF.

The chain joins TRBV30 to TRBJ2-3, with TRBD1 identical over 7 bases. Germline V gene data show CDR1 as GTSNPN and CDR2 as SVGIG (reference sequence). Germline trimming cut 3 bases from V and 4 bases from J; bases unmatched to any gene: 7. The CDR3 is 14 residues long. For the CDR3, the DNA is TGTGCCTGGAGCTTCCAGGGGGTGCCAGATACGCAGTATTTT. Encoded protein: CAWSFQGVPDTQYF.

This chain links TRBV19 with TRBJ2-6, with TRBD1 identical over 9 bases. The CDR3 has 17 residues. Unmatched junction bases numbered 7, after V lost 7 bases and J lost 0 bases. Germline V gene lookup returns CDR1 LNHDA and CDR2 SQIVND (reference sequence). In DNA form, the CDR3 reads TGTGCCAGTAACGCCGGGACAGGGACCTCTGGGGCCAACGTCCTGACTTTC. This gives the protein CASNAGTGTSGANVLTF.

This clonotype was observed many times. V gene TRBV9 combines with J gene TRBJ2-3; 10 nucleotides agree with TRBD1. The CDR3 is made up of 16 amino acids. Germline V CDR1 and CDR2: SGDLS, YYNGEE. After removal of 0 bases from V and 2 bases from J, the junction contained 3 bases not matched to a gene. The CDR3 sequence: CASSVEGTGATDTQYF. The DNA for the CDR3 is TGTGCCAGCAGCGTAGAGGGGACAGGGGCCACAGATACGCAGTATTTT.

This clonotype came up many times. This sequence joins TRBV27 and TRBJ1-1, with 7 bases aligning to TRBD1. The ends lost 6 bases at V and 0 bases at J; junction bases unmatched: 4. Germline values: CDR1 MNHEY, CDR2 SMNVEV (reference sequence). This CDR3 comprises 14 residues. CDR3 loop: CASSLGQMNTEAFF. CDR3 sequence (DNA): TGTGCCAGCAGCCTGGGACAGATGAACACTGAAGCTTTCTTT.

CDR3 sequence: CASRETVRQGRAQGYTF. In DNA form, the CDR3 reads TGTGCCAGCAGGGAAACCGTCCGTCAGGGGCGCGCTCAGGGCTACACCTTC. This chain uses TRBV7-9 with TRBJ1-2, with TRBD1 as a possible D gene (6 bases). The germline V and J ends were trimmed by 6 bases and 8 bases, with 28 bases remaining between them. This CDR3 has 17 amino acids. The germline V gene encodes CDR1 SEHNR and CDR2 FQNEAQ (reference sequence).

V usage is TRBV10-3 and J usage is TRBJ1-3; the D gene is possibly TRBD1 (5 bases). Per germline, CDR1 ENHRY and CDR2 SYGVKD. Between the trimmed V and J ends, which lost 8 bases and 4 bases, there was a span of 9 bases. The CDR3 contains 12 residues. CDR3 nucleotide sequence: TGTGCCATCGCAGAGGGGGGAAACACCATATATTTT. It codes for CAIAEGGNTIYF.

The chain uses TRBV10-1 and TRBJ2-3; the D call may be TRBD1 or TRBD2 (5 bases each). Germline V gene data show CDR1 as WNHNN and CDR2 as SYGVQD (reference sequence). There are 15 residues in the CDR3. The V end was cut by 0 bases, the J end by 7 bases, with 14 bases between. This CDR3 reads CASSESPRRTNTQYF. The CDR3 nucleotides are TGCGCCAGCAGTGAGTCCCCCCGGAGGACAAATACGCAGTATTTT.

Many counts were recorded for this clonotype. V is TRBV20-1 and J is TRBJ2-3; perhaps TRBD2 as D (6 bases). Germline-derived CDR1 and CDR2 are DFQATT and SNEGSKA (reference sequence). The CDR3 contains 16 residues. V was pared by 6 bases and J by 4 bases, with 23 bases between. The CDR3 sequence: CSAIKTSRRGSDTQYF. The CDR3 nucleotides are TGCAGTGCGATAAAAACCTCTAGGAGGGGATCAGATACGCAGTATTTT.

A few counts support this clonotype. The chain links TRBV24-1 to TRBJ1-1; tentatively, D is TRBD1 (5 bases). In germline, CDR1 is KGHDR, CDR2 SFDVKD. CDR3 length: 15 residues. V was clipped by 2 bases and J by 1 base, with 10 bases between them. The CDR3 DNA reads TGTGCCACCAGTGATTCAGGACACGGGAACACTGAAGCTTTCTTT. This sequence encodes CATSDSGHGNTEAFF.

DNA for the CDR3: TGTGCCAGCAGTTACATTCGGGGATCCGGGGACGAGCAGTACTTC. Protein: CASSYIRGSGDEQYF. This chain uses TRBV3-1 with TRBJ2-7, with D tentatively TRBD2 (5 bases). The ends were cut back, 6 bases at V and 5 bases at J, with 20 bases in the middle. This CDR3 contains 15 residues. The germline CDR1 and CDR2 sequences are LGHDT and YNNKEL (reference sequence).

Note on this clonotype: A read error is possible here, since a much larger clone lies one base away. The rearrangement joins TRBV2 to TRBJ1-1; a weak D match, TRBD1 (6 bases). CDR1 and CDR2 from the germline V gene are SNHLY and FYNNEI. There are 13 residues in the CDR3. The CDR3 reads CASRQTRGDEASF. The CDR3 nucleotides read TGTGCCAGCAGACAGACGAGGGGGGATGAAGCTTCCTTT.

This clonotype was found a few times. This CDR3 is CASSLGPSGGIDTQYF. The CDR3 DNA reads as TGCGCCAGCAGCTTGGGGCCTAGCGGGGGAATAGATACGCAGTATTTT. This chain connects TRBV5-1 to TRBJ2-3, with 10 bases that match TRBD2. The J segment lost 5 bases and the V segment lost 0 bases, leaving 6 bases of the junction unmatched. The CDR3 covers 16 residues. Per germline, CDR1 SGHRS and CDR2 YFSETQ.

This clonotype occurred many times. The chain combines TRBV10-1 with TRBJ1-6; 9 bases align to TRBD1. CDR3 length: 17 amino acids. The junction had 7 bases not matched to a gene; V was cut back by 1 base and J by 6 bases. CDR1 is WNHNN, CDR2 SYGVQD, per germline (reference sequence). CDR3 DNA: TGCGCCAGCAGTGAGTACGGACCGGGACAGGGTAATTCACCCCTCCACTTT. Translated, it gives CASSEYGPGQGNSPLHF.